This T cell receptor beta chain was retrieved from a study of early T cells in non-severe SARS-CoV-2 infection. This clonotype was observed many times. What it recognizes is unknown. The V end lost 4 bases, the J end lost 8 bases, and 21 bases lay between the germline ends. CDR1 SGHTA and CDR2 FQGTGA come from the germline V gene. The CDR3 is 16 amino acids. Attachment of unique molecular identifiers was made to individual cDNA molecules. From the 5' RACE reads, TCRdb called clonotypes with MiXCR, one entry per CDR3 protein. The data contain some 56,000 distinct CDR3 sequences, more than 9% of them seen just once; the ten biggest clones take up 6.5%. The study's findings and limits: The study's VDJdb matching favored anti-spike CD8 responses and missed private and CD4 specificities.

The chain recombines TRBV7-3 with TRBJ2-1; D unresolved. Sequenced: whole blood. The receptor's source is an adult who was a healthcare worker with PCR-confirmed SARS-CoV-2 infection or an uninfected control (not recorded which). CDR3 amino acids: CASSSLVGLGFDEQFF. CDR3 coding DNA: TGTGCCAGCAGCTCGTTGGTAGGGCTCGGGTTCGATGAGCAGTTCTTC.